This T cell receptor beta chain stems from a study of beta chain features in type 1 diabetes. A remark on this clone: The antigen remains unidentified.

Study-level points and caveats: People with Type 1 diabetes carried modestly yet significantly shorter TCRB CDR3s in all four CD4+ subsets.

Isolated RNA was reverse transcribed in full, so expressed TCRB transcripts were sequenced. The data were produced by immunoSEQ multiplex PCR, yet TCRdb's version contains in-frame clones alone and is incomplete. The sample holds roughly 330,000 clones; approximately 10% are singletons and the top ten take about 0.015%. CDR3 length: 14 amino acids. Germline V CDR1 and CDR2: SGHTA, FQGNSA. With 3 bases clipped from V and 2 bases from J, the junction kept 3 bases outside the gene matches. The sample taken for sequencing was naive CD4+ T cells from blood. The clonotype originates from a woman aged 30 to 39 in good health. V and J are TRBV7-2 and TRBJ2-5, with TRBD1 matching over 7 bases. CDR3 loop: CASSFQGEQETQYF. CDR3 nucleotide sequence: TGTGCCAGCAGCTTTCAGGGGGAACAAGAGACCCAGTACTTC.